This TCR beta chain comes out of a study of early T cells in non-severe SARS-CoV-2 infection. CDR1 and CDR2 (germline): LGHDT, YNNKEL (reference sequence). V gave up 0 bases and J gave up 9 bases, with 9 bases separating them. The CDR3 totals 14 residues. TCRdb itself ran the 5' RACE reads through MiXCR, one entry per CDR3 protein. The sample has roughly 54,000 distinct CDR3 sequences, roughly 5.3% seen once. This clonotype was recorded many times. The chain links TRBV3-1 to TRBJ1-6, with D hard to call. Source material: whole blood. The TCR sequence derives from an adult who was a healthcare worker with PCR-confirmed SARS-CoV-2 infection or an uninfected control (not recorded which). For the CDR3, the DNA is TGTGCCAGCAGCCAAGATCCGATTGGTTCACCCCTCCACTTT. Translating gives CASSQDPIGSPLHF. Using reference TRBV3-1 and TRBJ1-6 for the parts outside the CDR3, the full variable domain is DTAVSQTPKYLVTQMGNDKSIKCEQNLGHDTMYWYKQDSKKFLKIMFSYNNKELIINETVPNRFSPKSPDKAHLNLHINSLELGDSAVYFCASSQDPIGSPLHFGNGTRLTVT.